One and the same sample provided the 19 T cell receptor beta chains below, sequenced in a study of cytomegalovirus exposure and HLA in healthy donors. Researchers ran the PCR with 60 Vbeta and 13 Jbeta primers. Only in-frame clones appear in the TCRdb table, and some are missing; sequencing was by immunoSEQ multiplex PCR. Counted here are around 200,000 clones, 65% to 80% occurring once; the ten biggest clones make up around 15%. Sequencing was performed on PBMCs. The source of these receptors is a man aged 35-49 years in good health and CMV-seronegative.

This rearrangement joins TRBV18 to TRBJ1-5; D might be TRBD1 (5 bases). V lost 3 bases and J 1 base, leaving 16 bases between the germline ends. There are 17 residues in the CDR3. From germline, CDR1 is KGHSH and CDR2 LQKENI. The CDR3 DNA reads TGTGCCAGCTCACCGACAGTGGGCAGAGGAAGCAATCAGCCCCAGCATTTT. Its protein is CASSPTVGRGSNQPQHF. Filled out from reference TRBV18 and TRBJ1-5, the complete variable domain reads NAGVMQNPRHLVRRRGQEARLRCSPMKGHSHVYWYRQLPEEGLKFMVYLQKENIIDESGMPKERFSAEFPKEGPSILRIQQVVRGDSAAYFCASSPTVGRGSNQPQHFGDGTRLSIL.

V usage is TRBV5-1 and J usage is TRBJ2-1; maybe TRBD1 (6 bases). There are 14 residues in the CDR3. Germline V gene data show CDR1 as SGHRS and CDR2 as YFSETQ. V was trimmed by 6 bases and J by 2 bases, leaving 12 bases between them. The CDR3 DNA sequence: TGCGCCAGCAATCAGGGGAACCCCTACAATGAGCAGTTCTTC. Its protein is CASNQGNPYNEQFF.

This chain links TRBV28 with TRBJ2-5, with D possibly matching TRBD2 (5 bases). The CDR3 has 14 residues. The V end was cut by 6 bases, the J end by 3 bases, with 14 bases between. CDR1 is MDHEN, CDR2 SYDVKM, per germline. The CDR3 sequence: CASSPGWRKETQYF. The DNA for the CDR3 is TGTGCCAGCAGCCCCGGGTGGAGGAAAGAGACCCAGTACTTC.

In this sample, this clone turned up a few times. The J gene is TRBJ2-7, the V gene TRBV9; 8 nucleotides line up with TRBD2. CDR1 and CDR2 from the germline V gene are SGDLS and YYNGEE. Losses at the gene ends were 0 bases for V and 4 bases for J; bases not matched to a gene: 6. The CDR3 length is 15 residues. The CDR3, as DNA: TGTGCCAGCAGCGTAGATCCAGCGGGAGAGTACGAGCAGTACTTC. Its translation: CASSVDPAGEYEQYF. The full variable domain, rest sourced from reference TRBV9 and TRBJ2-7, is DSGVTQTPKHLITATGQRVTLRCSPRSGDLSVYWYQQSLDQGLQFLIQYYNGEERAKGNILERFSAQQFPDLHSELNLSSLELGDSALYFCASSVDPAGEYEQYFGPGTRLTVT.

V is TRBV15 and J is TRBJ1-5; no clear D gene. The ends were cut back, 1 base at V and 7 bases at J, with 11 bases in the middle. CDR3 length equals 14 residues. The germline V gene encodes CDR1 LNHNV and CDR2 YYDKDF (reference sequence). CDR3 coding DNA: TGTGCCACCAGCAGAGCCGGCTCCAGGCAGCCCCAGCATTTT. Translating gives CATSRAGSRQPQHF.

V is TRBV7-3 and J is TRBJ2-5, with 9 bases that match TRBD1. The trim removed 5 bases at V and 5 bases at J, leaving 6 bases unmatched. Germline V gene sequence: CDR1 SGHTA, CDR2 FQGTGA. The CDR3 covers 14 residues. The CDR3 here is CASSHLGQGETQYF. CDR3 DNA: TGTGCCAGCAGCCACTTGGGACAGGGCGAGACCCAGTACTTC. The complete variable domain, with remaining parts taken from reference TRBV7-3 and TRBJ2-5, reads GAGVSQTPSNKVTEKGKYVELRCDPISGHTALYWYRQSLGQGPEFLIYFQGTGAADDSGLPNDRFFAVRPEGSVSTLKIQRTERGDSAVYLCASSHLGQGETQYFGPGTRLLVL.

This sequence joins TRBV12-5 and TRBJ2-2, with D perhaps TRBD2 (6 bases). The CDR3 spans 15 residues. Germline V CDR1 and CDR2: LGHNT, FRNRAP. V gave up 1 base and J gave up 6 bases, with 12 bases separating them. The CDR3 nucleotides are TGTGCTAGTGGTTTGGCGTTAGCGGAGCCCGGGGAGCTGTTTTTT. This translates into CASGLALAEPGELFF.

The CDR3 region is CASSQGTGGTGELFF. The CDR3 nucleotides read TGTGCCAGCAGCCAAGGGACAGGGGGGACCGGGGAGCTGTTTTTT. The chain is built from TRBV4-2 and TRBJ2-2, with 10 positions matching TRBD1. The J segment lost 5 bases and the V segment lost 1 base, leaving 1 base of the junction unmatched. Germline CDR1 LGHNA, CDR2 YNFKEQ. The CDR3 covers 15 residues.

The gene calls are TRBV7-9 and TRBJ1-6, with a possible D match to TRBD1 (6 bases). V lost 5 bases and J lost 11, with 10 bases in between. The V gene's germline CDR1 is SEHNR and CDR2 FQNEAQ (reference sequence). CDR3 length: 12 amino acids. CDR3 nucleotides: TGTGCCAGCAGCATGGACAGTGCACCCCTCCACTTT. Protein: CASSMDSAPLHF.

The chain carries TRBV7-9 and TRBJ2-1, with TRBD2 matching over 12 bases. Germline CDR1 reads SEHNR; CDR2 reads FQNEAQ (reference sequence). J was trimmed by 2 bases and V by 5 bases; bases with no gene match: 13. This CDR3 spans 19 amino acids. This CDR3 is CASSREGLAGGKAYNEQFF. CDR3 bases: TGTGCCAGCAGCCGAGAGGGGCTAGCGGGAGGGAAGGCCTACAATGAGCAGTTCTTC.

This chain connects TRBV2 to TRBJ2-7; 8 bases map to TRBD1. Trimming removed 4 bases from V and 5 bases from J; junction bases left unmatched: 7. The germline V gene encodes CDR1 SNHLY and CDR2 FYNNEI. This CDR3 region has 14 residues. The CDR3 loop reads CASSGAGGLNEQYF. The CDR3 region has the DNA TGTGCCAGCAGTGGGGCAGGGGGCCTCAACGAGCAGTACTTC.

The chain is built from TRBV2 and TRBJ2-7, with 9 bases matching TRBD1. Germline V gene sequence: CDR1 SNHLY, CDR2 FYNNEI. The CDR3 runs 15 residues. The trim removed 2 bases at V and 7 bases at J, leaving 9 bases unmatched. The CDR3 loop reads CASSERGDRVVEQYF. As DNA, the CDR3 is TGTGCCAGCAGTGAAAGGGGGGACAGGGTGGTGGAGCAGTACTTC.

CDR3: CASSKDRGGNTIYF. The CDR3 bases are TGTGCCAGCAGTAAGGACAGAGGAGGAAACACCATATATTTT. J is TRBJ1-3 and V is TRBV6-6, with a tentative D call TRBD1 (6 bases). V lost 5 bases and J lost 4, with 12 bases in between. From germline, CDR1 is MNHNY and CDR2 SVGAGI (reference sequence). The CDR3 spans 14 residues.

The V and J genes are TRBV4-3 and TRBJ1-2; D not resolved. The CDR3 loop spans 12 amino acids. Germline CDR1 LGHNA, CDR2 YSLEER. V was clipped by 1 base and J by 7 bases, with 7 bases between them. The CDR3 is CASSQGGSGYTF. In DNA form, the CDR3 reads TGCGCCAGCAGCCAAGGAGGATCTGGCTACACCTTC.

This clone was recorded a few times. The chain uses TRBV28 and TRBJ2-1; D perhaps matches TRBD2 (5 bases). Germline assignment: CDR1 MDHEN and CDR2 SYDVKM. The germline V and J ends were trimmed by 7 bases and 10 bases, with 23 bases remaining between them. The CDR3 consists of 15 residues. This chain's CDR3 is CASTLRGLSQWEQFF. The CDR3 DNA is TGTGCCAGCACCCTCCGAGGACTCTCACAATGGGAGCAGTTCTTC.

The V call is TRBV13, the J call TRBJ2-1, with TRBD1 matching 10 bases. V lost 3 bases and J lost 4; bases outside the gene matches: 9. Per the germline V gene, CDR1 is PRHDT and CDR2 is FYEKMQ (reference sequence). The CDR3 runs to 17 residues. The CDR3 here is CASSLGYRDRGYNEQFF. Here the CDR3 DNA reads TGTGCCAGCAGCTTGGGGTATCGGGACAGGGGTTACAATGAGCAGTTCTTC.

The chain carries TRBV28 and TRBJ1-5, with TRBD1 identical over 9 bases. V lost 6 bases, J lost 1 base, and 4 bases stayed unmatched. There are 15 residues in the CDR3. In germline, CDR1 is MDHEN, CDR2 SYDVKM. CDR3 bases: TGTGCCAGCAGAACGACAGGGGGGAGCAATCAGCCCCAGCATTTT. This gives the protein CASRTTGGSNQPQHF.

The chain combines TRBV5-1 with TRBJ2-3; D remains ambiguous. Germline CDR1 reads SGHRS; CDR2 reads YFSETQ. The CDR3 has 15 amino acids. V lost 5 bases to trimming and J lost 0 bases, with 13 bases between them. Written as DNA, the CDR3 is TGCGCCAGCAGTCTCATAGGAGCTAGCACAGATACGCAGTATTTT. Translation gives CASSLIGASTDTQYF. Variable domain in full (rest from reference TRBV5-1 and TRBJ2-3): KAGVTQTPRYLIKTRGQQVTLSCSPISGHRSVSWYQQTPGQGLQFLFEYFSETQRNKGNFPGRFSGRQFSNSRSEMNVSTLELGDSALYLCASSLIGASTDTQYFGPGTRLTVL.

This clone was counted between two and nine times. For the CDR3, the DNA is TGTGCCAGCAGCTTGGAGGCTAGCGCGAGCTCCTACAATGAGCAGTTCTTC. Amino acids: CASSLEASASSYNEQFF. This chain uses TRBV5-6 with TRBJ2-1; D may be TRBD2 (6 bases). CDR1 and CDR2 (germline): SGHDT, YYEEEE. Trimming stripped 0 bases from V and 0 bases from J, with 13 bases between. This CDR3 comprises 17 residues.